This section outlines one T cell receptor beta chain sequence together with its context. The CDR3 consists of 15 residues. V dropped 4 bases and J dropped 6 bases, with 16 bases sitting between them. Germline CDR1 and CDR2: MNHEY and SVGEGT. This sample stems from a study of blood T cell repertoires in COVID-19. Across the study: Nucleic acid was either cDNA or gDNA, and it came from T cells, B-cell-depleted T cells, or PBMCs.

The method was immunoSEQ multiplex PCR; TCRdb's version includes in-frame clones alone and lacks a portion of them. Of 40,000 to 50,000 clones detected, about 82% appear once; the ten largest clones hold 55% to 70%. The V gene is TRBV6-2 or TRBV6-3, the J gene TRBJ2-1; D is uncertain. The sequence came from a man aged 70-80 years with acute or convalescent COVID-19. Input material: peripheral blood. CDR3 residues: CASSWAFGIGNEQFF. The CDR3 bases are TGTGCCAGCAGTTGGGCCTTCGGAATTGGCAATGAGCAGTTCTTC.